This T cell receptor beta chain comes out of a study of sequential checkpoint blockade in melanoma. Turning to the study itself: Randomization was 1:1 between first-line nivolumab→ipilimumab and ipilimumab→nivolumab. Both treatment sequences were followed by maintenance nivolumab.

Assay: immunoSEQ multiplex PCR; the TCRdb copy retains only in-frame clones and omits some. The table has some 17,000 clones, 55% to 75% seen once. Trimming took 3 bases from V and 5 from J, leaving 10 bases between them. CDR1 is SQVTM, CDR2 ANQGSEA, per germline. This CDR3 is 12 amino acids long. Described treatment: randomized to nivolumab then ipilimumab (arm A) or the reverse (arm B). None of the patients previously received DNA-damaging chemotherapy. From thawed PBMCs, live CD3+CD8+ cells negative for CD19 and CD56 were sorted. The sample consisted of CD8+ T cells sorted from blood (inferred from file names), taken from a patient given nivolumab and ipilimumab in sequence. The rearrangement links TRBV29-1 to TRBJ1-2, with D possibly TRBD1 on 5 matching bases. The sequence derives from a human donor with melanoma. The DNA of the CDR3 is TGCAGCGTTGACAGGGAGGGGTATGGCTACACCTTC. This sequence encodes CSVDREGYGYTF.